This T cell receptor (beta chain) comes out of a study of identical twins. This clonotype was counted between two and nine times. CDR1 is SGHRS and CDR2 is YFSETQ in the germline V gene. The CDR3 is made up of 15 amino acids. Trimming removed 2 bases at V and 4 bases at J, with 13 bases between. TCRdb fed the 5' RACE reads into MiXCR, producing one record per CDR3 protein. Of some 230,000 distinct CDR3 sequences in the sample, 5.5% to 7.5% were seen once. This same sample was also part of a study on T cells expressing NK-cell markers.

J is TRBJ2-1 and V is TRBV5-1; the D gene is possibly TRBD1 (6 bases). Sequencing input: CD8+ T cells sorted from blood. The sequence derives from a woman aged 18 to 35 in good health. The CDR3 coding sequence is TGCGCCAGCAGCTTTAAGACAGGTCCATACAATGAGCAGTTCTTC. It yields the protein CASSFKTGPYNEQFF.